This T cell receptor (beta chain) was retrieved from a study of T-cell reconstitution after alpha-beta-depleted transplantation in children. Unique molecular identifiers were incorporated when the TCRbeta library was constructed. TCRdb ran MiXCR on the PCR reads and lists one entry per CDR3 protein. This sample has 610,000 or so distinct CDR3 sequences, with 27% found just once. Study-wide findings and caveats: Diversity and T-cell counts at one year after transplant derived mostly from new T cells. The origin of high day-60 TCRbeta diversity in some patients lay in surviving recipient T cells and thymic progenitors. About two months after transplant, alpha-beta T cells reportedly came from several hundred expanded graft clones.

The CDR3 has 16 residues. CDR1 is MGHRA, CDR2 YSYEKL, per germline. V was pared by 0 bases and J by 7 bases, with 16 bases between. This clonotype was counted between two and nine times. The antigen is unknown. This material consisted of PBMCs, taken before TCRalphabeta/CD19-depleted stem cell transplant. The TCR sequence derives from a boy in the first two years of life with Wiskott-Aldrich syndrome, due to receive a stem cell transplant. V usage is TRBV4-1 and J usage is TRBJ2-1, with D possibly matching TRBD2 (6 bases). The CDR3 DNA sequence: TGCGCCAGCAGCCAAGATTTGCGGGAAGGTTGGAATGAGCAGTTCTTC. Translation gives CASSQDLREGWNEQFF.